This T cell receptor (beta chain) was identified in a study of CD8+ T cells in alopecia areata (dated by TCRdb to 2017 to 2018). A note on the overall study: The treated patients, all with moderate-to-severe alopecia areata, were enrolled in an open-label pilot trial of oral tofacitinib given at 5 to 10 mg twice daily. The study used high-throughput TCRbeta sequencing to examine T cell clonal expansion in alopecia areata, in both the C3H/HeJ mouse model and human patients. TCRbeta CDR3 regions were amplified by immunoSEQ multiplex PCR with 35 Vbeta forward and 13 Jbeta reverse primers. Patients stayed on tofacitinib for 6 to 18 months and then had 6 months of follow-up off drug so that delayed response and recurrence could be assessed. Scalp tissue and sorted CD4+ and CD8+ peripheral blood T cells from patchy and totalis/universalis alopecia areata patients and from healthy controls were covered by human TCRbeta sequencing. RNA came from the PAXgene miRNA kit for fixed scalp, the miRNeasy kit for PBMCs, and the RNeasy kit for mouse skin. Patients on tofacitinib were biopsied at baseline and after 4 and 24 weeks of treatment, and several of the patients also had a later scalp biopsy. Clonality in the scalp was compared among normal scalp (n=4), patchy alopecia areata scalp (n=8), and alopecia totalis/universalis scalp (n=8). The paper's findings and limits, for the study overall: Compared with normal scalp, lesional scalp, particularly in alopecia totalis/universalis, had higher clonality and more expanded CD8+ clones, which suggests antigenic drive. TCR sequences shared between patients were less clear than in mice, possibly partly because of HLA diversity in the patient population. Unlike mouse skin, which is dominated by gammadelta T cells, normal human skin has resident alphabeta T cells that are also sequenced, and this complicates analysis of the scalp TCR repertoire.

The meaning of the sample's time point label: baseline before oral tofacitinib. From alopecia areata patients, peripheral blood was collected along with lesional scalp punch biopsies. PBMCs were isolated by density centrifugation and stained for CD3, CD4 and CD8, and CD4+ and CD8+ T cells were sorted on a FACSAria. The CDR3, cysteine through phenylalanine, is 19 amino acids long. The read is trimmed to its CDR3 DNA, 57 bases read in frame from base 1. For this clone: Which antigen it targets is not known. The record has no base qualities; no much larger clone is one base away.

Library preparation was by the immunoSEQ multiplex PCR assay. To provide template for TCR sequencing, every sample had RNA extracted and reverse transcribed into cDNA. SuperScript III was used for first-strand cDNA synthesis, primed with a 2:1 mix of oligo-dT and random hexamers. A synthetic immune receptor repertoire was used to assess amplification bias, and residual bias was removed computationally. Processing in the source paper ran as follows. Raw reads were preprocessed to remove errors, and CDR3 was defined according to IMGT conventions as the region from the conserved cysteine to phenylalanine. Clonality was calculated as 1 minus Shannon entropy normalized by log2 of the number of productive unique TCRs. Whether scalp clones were CD4 or CD8 was inferred by matching scalp TCRbeta sequences against CD4 and CD8 repertoires sorted from blood. TCRdb limited this immuneACCESS table to in-frame rearrangements with V and J called. A share of clones is missing; checked studies link under half to unresolved V genes, and the rest is unexplained. V and J calls and clone size come straight from that table; D and trimming were deduced from the DNA. The sample table lists 150,000 or so clones, around half of them with a count of one. The top ten clonotypes cover 15% to 20% of the sample.

The receptor was isolated from a human donor with alopecia areata. Sequenced here: CD8+ T cells sorted from blood, sampled at week 0. The rearrangement combines TRBV1 with TRBJ2-1; TRBD1 reflects the table's D call only, with no check against the DNA. TRBV1 is designated a pseudogene. The CDR3 sequence is CTSSLLRDQGGSNNNEQFF. The bases read TGCACCAGCAGCCTACTCAGGGACCAGGGGGGATCAAACAACAATGAGCAGTTCTTC.